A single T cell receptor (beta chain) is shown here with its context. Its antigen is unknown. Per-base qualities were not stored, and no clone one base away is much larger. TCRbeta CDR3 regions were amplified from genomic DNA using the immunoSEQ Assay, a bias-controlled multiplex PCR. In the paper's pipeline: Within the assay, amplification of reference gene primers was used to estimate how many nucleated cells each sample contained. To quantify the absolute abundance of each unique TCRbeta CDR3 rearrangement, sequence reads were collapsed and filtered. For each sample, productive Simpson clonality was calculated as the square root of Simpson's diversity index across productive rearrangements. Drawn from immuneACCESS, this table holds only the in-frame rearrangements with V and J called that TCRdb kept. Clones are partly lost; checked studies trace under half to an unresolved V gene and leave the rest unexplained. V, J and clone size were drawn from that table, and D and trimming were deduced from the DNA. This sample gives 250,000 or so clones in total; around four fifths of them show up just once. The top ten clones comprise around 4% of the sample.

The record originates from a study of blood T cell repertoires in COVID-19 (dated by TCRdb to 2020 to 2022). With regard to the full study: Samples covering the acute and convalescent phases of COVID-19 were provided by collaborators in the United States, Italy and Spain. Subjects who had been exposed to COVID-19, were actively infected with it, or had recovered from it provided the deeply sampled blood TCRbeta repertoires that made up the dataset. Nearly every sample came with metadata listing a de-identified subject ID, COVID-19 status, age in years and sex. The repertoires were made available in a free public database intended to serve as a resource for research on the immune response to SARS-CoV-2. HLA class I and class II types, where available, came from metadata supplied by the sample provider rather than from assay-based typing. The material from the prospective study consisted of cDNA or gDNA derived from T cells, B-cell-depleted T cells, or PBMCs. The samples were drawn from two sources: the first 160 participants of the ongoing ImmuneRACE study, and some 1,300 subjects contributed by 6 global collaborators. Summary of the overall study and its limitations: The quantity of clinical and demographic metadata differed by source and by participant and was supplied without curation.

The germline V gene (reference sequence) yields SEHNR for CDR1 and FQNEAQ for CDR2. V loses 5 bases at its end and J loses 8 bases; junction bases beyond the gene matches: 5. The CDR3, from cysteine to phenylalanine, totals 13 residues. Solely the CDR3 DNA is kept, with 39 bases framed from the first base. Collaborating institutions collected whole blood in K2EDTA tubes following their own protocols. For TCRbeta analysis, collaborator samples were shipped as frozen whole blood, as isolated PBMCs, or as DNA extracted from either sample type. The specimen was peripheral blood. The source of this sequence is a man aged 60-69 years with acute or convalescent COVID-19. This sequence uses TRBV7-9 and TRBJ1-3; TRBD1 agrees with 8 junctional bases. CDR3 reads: CASSLDRGHTIYF. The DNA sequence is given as TGTGCCAGCAGCCTTGACAGGGGACACACCATATATTTT.